This is a list of T cell receptor beta chains from one sample in a study of CD8 T cells in Susac syndrome. Each CDR3 protein is one row after TCRdb ran MiXCR on the immunoSEQ multiplex PCR reads. This table holds some 180,000 distinct CDR3 sequences, about 95% found once. The sample taken for sequencing was CD4+ T cells from PBMCs. These receptors originate from a human donor in good health. CDR3s include the opening cysteine and the closing phenylalanine or tryptophan. Fields, in order: V gene, J gene, D gene, clone size, CDR3 length, CDR3 DNA, CDR3 protein. D genes are given only for firm matches. The size of a clone is reported for some rows only, either as once, few or many, or as a class for expanded clones.

TRBV28	TRBJ1-2	TRBD1	NA	13	TGTGCCAGCCTTCGACAGGGGTTCAATGGCTACACCTTC	CASLRQGFNGYTF
TRBV6-2/TRBV6-3	TRBJ2-1	NA	NA	11	TGTGCCAGCAGTTATACGGCTCGTCAGTTCTTC	CASSYTARQFF
TRBV30	TRBJ2-7	NA	NA	12	TGTGCCTGGAAAGGGGCCCCCTACGAGCAGTACTTC	CAWKGAPYEQYF
TRBV23-1	TRBJ2-3	NA	NA	19	TGCGCCAGCAGTCAATCGTCCTCGGGGAAACCAGGAGGCACAGATACGCAGTATTTT	CASSQSSSGKPGGTDTQYF
TRBV18	TRBJ2-1	NA	few	12	TGTGCCAGCTCACCACAGGGGAATGAGCAGTTCTTC	CASSPQGNEQFF
TRBV28	TRBJ1-4	TRBD1	NA	14	TGTGCCAGCAGGGGGACAGGGCAGGATGAAAAACTGTTTTTT	CASRGTGQDEKLFF
TRBV7-2	TRBJ2-7	TRBD1	NA	13	TGTGCCAGCAGTTCGGACAGGTTCAACGAGCAGTACTTC	CASSSDRFNEQYF
TRBV27	TRBJ2-6	NA	NA	19	TGTGCCAGCAGTTTAAGAGGCTCGGGCAGCCTGGTTGGGGCCAACGTCCTGACTTTC	CASSLRGSGSLVGANVLTF
TRBV20-1	TRBJ2-7	NA	NA	13	TGCAGTGCTAGCGAACGGGGCGGGGACGAGCAGTACTTC	CSASERGGDEQYF
TRBV29-1	TRBJ2-5	TRBD2	NA	13	TGCAGCGTGAGTAGCGGGGACCAAGAGACCCAGTACTTC	CSVSSGDQETQYF
TRBV6-2/TRBV6-3	TRBJ2-1	NA	NA	13	TGTGCCAGCAGTTACTCTGACATCAGTGAGCAGTTCTTC	CASSYSDISEQFF
TRBV7-9	TRBJ1-1	NA	NA	15	TGTGCCAGCAGCTTCCCTCGAACCATGAACACTGAAGCTTTCTTT	CASSFPRTMNTEAFF
TRBV6-2/TRBV6-3	TRBJ1-1	NA	NA	17	TGTGCCAGCAGTTACGATTCTCTCCTCTCGTCACAGTTTGAAGCTTTCTTT	CASSYDSLLSSQFEAFF
TRBV29-1	TRBJ2-1	NA	NA	12	TGCAGCGTGAGGGCGTTGGGGGATGAGCAGTTCTTC	CSVRALGDEQFF
TRBV19	TRBJ2-6	NA	NA	15	TGTGCCAGTAGGGACCAGTCATCAGGGGCCAACGTCCTGACTTTC	CASRDQSSGANVLTF
TRBV4-2	TRBJ1-3	NA	NA	13	TGTGCCAGCAGCCAAGGTGCTGGAAACACCATATATTTT	CASSQGAGNTIYF
TRBV25-1	TRBJ2-1	TRBD2	NA	14	TGTGCCAGCAGTGAGGGGGGGGCCTACAATGAGCAGTTCTTC	CASSEGGAYNEQFF
TRBV12-3/TRBV12-4	TRBJ1-5	NA	NA	15	TGTGCCAGCAGTTTAGAAGGCGGGGGTAATCAGCCCCAGCATTTT	CASSLEGGGNQPQHF
TRBV7-2	TRBJ1-5	NA	NA	16	TGTGCCAGCAGCTTACAGGGGTCAGCGGGCAATCAGCCCCAGCATTTT	CASSLQGSAGNQPQHF
TRBV20-1	TRBJ2-3	TRBD2	NA	14	TGCAGTGCCCGACTAGCGGTTAGCACAGATACGCAGTATTTT	CSARLAVSTDTQYF
TRBV27	TRBJ2-3	NA	NA	16	TGTGCCAGCAGTTTATGGCGGGGCCCGGGCACAGATACGCAGTATTTT	CASSLWRGPGTDTQYF
TRBV29-1	TRBJ2-7	NA	NA	11	TGCAGCGTTCGTAGGACCGCCGAGCAGTACTTC	CSVRRTAEQYF
TRBV15	TRBJ2-5	NA	NA	13	TGTGCCACCAGCAGAGAAGGGCTGGAGACCCAGTACTTC	CATSREGLETQYF
TRBV29-1	TRBJ2-2	NA	NA	11	TGCAGCGTTATCCTTGGAAGGGAGCTGTTTTTT	CSVILGRELFF
TRBV3-1	TRBJ2-2	NA	NA	14	TGTGCCAGCAGCCAAGCTCAGGGGCCCGGGGAGCTGTTTTTT	CASSQAQGPGELFF
TRBV3-1	TRBJ2-2	NA	NA	14	TGTGCCAGCAGCCCCATTCGGGGGACCGGGGAGCTGTTTTTT	CASSPIRGTGELFF
TRBV7-2	TRBJ2-2	NA	NA	17	TGTGCCAGCAGCACCAGGGGCAATCGGGCTGGGACCGGGGAGCTGTTTTTT	CASSTRGNRAGTGELFF
TRBV7-8	TRBJ1-5	NA	NA	15	TGTGCCAGCAGCTTTAGGAGGGATAGCAATCAGCCCCAGCATTTT	CASSFRRDSNQPQHF
TRBV29-1	TRBJ2-7	NA	NA	12	TGCAGCGTTGAAGATCGTTGGAGCGAGCAGTACTTC	CSVEDRWSEQYF
TRBV18	TRBJ1-1	NA	NA	13	TGTGCCAGCTCACCCGTGGGGATTACTGAAGCTTTCTTT	CASSPVGITEAFF
TRBV7-2	TRBJ2-7	TRBD1	NA	15	TGTGCCAGCAGCCCGACAGGGGGGGCCCTCTACGAGCAGTACTTC	CASSPTGGALYEQYF
TRBV3-1	TRBJ2-1	NA	NA	13	TGTGCCAGCAGCCAAGAAGTCGGGAATGAGCAGTTCTTC	CASSQEVGNEQFF
TRBV6-6	TRBJ2-5	NA	once	13	TGTGCCACTTCACAGGGAGGGGAGGAGACCCAGTACTTC	CATSQGGEETQYF
TRBV9	TRBJ2-3	TRBD1	NA	15	TGTGCCAGCAGCCTCGACAGGGGGTGGACAGATACGCAGTATTTT	CASSLDRGWTDTQYF
TRBV20-1	TRBJ2-7	TRBD2	NA	14	TGCAGTGCTCCCCGGACTAGCGGGAGGTACGAGCAGTACTTC	CSAPRTSGRYEQYF
TRBV11-1	TRBJ2-2	NA	NA	16	TGTGCCAGCAGCTTAGCCGCCGGACAGCGCACCGGGGAGCTGTTTTTT	CASSLAAGQRTGELFF
TRBV24-1	TRBJ2-7	NA	NA	13	TGTGCCACCAGTGAGGGTCAGGGCCACGAGCAGTACTTC	CATSEGQGHEQYF
TRBV2	TRBJ2-1	TRBD2	once	14	TGTGCCAGCAAAGAACTAGCGGCTTACAATGAGCAGTTCTTC	CASKELAAYNEQFF
TRBV4-3	TRBJ2-5	NA	NA	14	TGCGCCAGCAGCCAAGAGGGCGTCGGGGAGACCCAGTACTTC	CASSQEGVGETQYF
TRBV20-1	TRBJ2-7	TRBD2	NA	12	TGCAGTCCGGTAGCGGGAGTGGTCGAGCAGTACTTC	CSPVAGVVEQYF
TRBV29-1	TRBJ2-1	TRBD1	NA	12	TGCAGCGTTGAGGAGGACAGGGGAATGCAGTTCTTC	CSVEEDRGMQFF
TRBV2	TRBJ2-7	NA	once	14	TGTGCCAGTCTCGACCCGGGTAGCTCCTACGAGCAGTACTTC	CASLDPGSSYEQYF
TRBV7-2	TRBJ1-2	TRBD1	NA	14	TGTGCCAGCAGCTTAGATGGGACAGACTATGGCTACACCTTC	CASSLDGTDYGYTF
TRBV2	TRBJ2-4	TRBD2	NA	15	TGTGCCAGCCTGCGACTAGCGGGAGGAGGGGGCATTCAGTACTTC	CASLRLAGGGGIQYF
TRBV29-1	TRBJ2-7	NA	NA	13	TGCAGCGTTGGTAGGTCTAGCTCCTACGAGCAGTACTTC	CSVGRSSSYEQYF
TRBV5-4	TRBJ2-5	NA	NA	12	TGTGCCAGCAGCCGCCCAGAGGAGACCCAGTACTTC	CASSRPEETQYF
TRBV15	TRBJ2-3	NA	NA	15	TGTGCCACCAGCAGAGATAGGGGACCCACAGATACGCAGTATTTT	CATSRDRGPTDTQYF
TRBV20-1	TRBJ2-7	TRBD2	NA	12	TGCAGTGCTACTATAGCGGGAGGCGAGCAGTACTTC	CSATIAGGEQYF
TRBV11-1	TRBJ2-6	TRBD1	NA	20	TGTGCCAGCACCATCCCTTACCGACGACAGGGACACTCTGGGGCCAACGTCCTGACTTTC	CASTIPYRRQGHSGANVLTF
TRBV28	TRBJ1-2	NA	NA	13	TGTGCCAGCGGGGGTACGGGAAACTATGGCTACACCTTC	CASGGTGNYGYTF
TRBV15	TRBJ2-5	NA	NA	15	TGTGCCACCAGCAGAGATGGCGTCAGGGGAGAGACCCAGTACTTC	CATSRDGVRGETQYF
TRBV5-1	TRBJ2-1	TRBD2	NA	13	TGCGCCAGCTCGACTAGCGGGAGCCATGAGCAGTTCTTC	CASSTSGSHEQFF
TRBV28	TRBJ2-7	TRBD1	once	15	TGTGCCAGCTCGTGGCCCGGGACAGGGAAACACGAGCAGTACTTC	CASSWPGTGKHEQYF